The next 10 T cell receptor beta chains were all read from a single sample in a study of beta chain features in type 1 diabetes listed by TCRdb under 2018. Libraries were made using the immunoSEQ multiplex PCR assay. All of the isolated RNA was reverse transcribed with the High Capacity cDNA Reverse Transcription Kit, so expressed TCRB transcripts were sequenced. The table comes from immuneACCESS by way of TCRdb, which keeps in-frame sequences with V and J called. Part of the clones is missing from these tables; in studies checked, under half for an unresolved V gene and the rest for unknown reasons. Across this sample there are 900,000 or so clones, with roughly 16% seen only once. In total, the top ten clones hold 0.023% of the sample. Sequencing was performed on naive CD4+ T cells from blood. The sample's cell subset or site label, decoded: true naive CD4+ T cells. These receptors all come from a young woman in good health.

The DNA for the CDR3 is TGTGCCAGCAGCGTTGCGGGGAGACTGGGGAATGAGCAGTTCTTC. Its translation: CASSVAGRLGNEQFF. The chain recombines TRBV9 with TRBJ2-1, with TRBD2 as a possible D gene (6 bases). Trimming stripped 2 bases from V and 7 bases from J, with 16 bases between. Germline V gene lookup returns CDR1 SGDLS and CDR2 YYNGEE. The CDR3 extends over 15 amino acids.

V and J are TRBV6-5 and TRBJ1-1; no clear D gene. Germline CDR1 reads MNHEY; CDR2 reads SVGAGI. Trimming cost V 3 bases and J 7 bases, with 12 bases left between them. This CDR3 is 13 amino acids long. For the CDR3, the DNA is TGTGCCAGCAGTTATGGGAGTACCTATGAAGCTTTCTTT. Translation gives CASSYGSTYEAFF.

V gene TRBV2 combines with J gene TRBJ2-7, with D uncertain. The CDR3 spans 16 residues. Trimming removed 6 bases from V and 0 bases from J, with 18 bases in between. Per the germline V gene, CDR1 is SNHLY and CDR2 is FYNNEI. The CDR3 is CASSMKSGSYSYEQYF. The CDR3 nucleotides are TGTGCCAGCAGCATGAAGTCAGGCTCCTACTCCTACGAGCAGTACTTC.

The V and J genes are TRBV6-1 and TRBJ2-1; tentative D call: TRBD2 (5 bases). V was shortened by 6 bases and J by 6 bases, with 15 bases between the two germline ends. The CDR3 is made up of 14 amino acids. In germline, CDR1 is MNHNS, CDR2 SASEGT. CDR3 in amino acids: CASRGKLGVNEQFF. CDR3 in DNA: TGTGCCAGCAGGGGGAAACTAGGCGTCAATGAGCAGTTCTTC.

The chain has TRBV29-1 and TRBJ1-2; 9 bases match TRBD1. Trimming at V came to 4 bases and at J to 1 base, leaving 7 bases not matched to a gene. CDR3 length: 15 residues. Germline CDR1 SQVTM, CDR2 ANQGSEA. CDR3 residues: CSVAPVTGGNYGYTF. The CDR3 coding sequence is TGCAGCGTTGCCCCGGTGACAGGGGGTAACTATGGCTACACCTTC.

This clone has only a few counts. The chain joins TRBV7-9 to TRBJ2-5, with TRBD1 as a possible D gene (6 bases). CDR1 is SEHNR and CDR2 is FQNEAQ in the germline V gene (reference sequence). Trimming cost V 7 bases and J 5 bases, with 20 bases left between them. The CDR3 has 15 amino acids. CDR3 DNA: TGTGCCAGCACCCAGGGGAGAATGGGAATGGAGACCCAGTACTTC. This sequence encodes CASTQGRMGMETQYF.

The chain uses TRBV6-5 and TRBJ2-3, with unresolved D. Germline V gene sequence: CDR1 MNHEY, CDR2 SVGAGI. This CDR3 has 14 amino acids. V lost 0 bases and J lost 4, with 8 bases in between. The CDR3 sequence: CASSYSEASDTQYF. Written as DNA, the CDR3 is TGTGCCAGCAGTTACTCTGAGGCGTCAGATACGCAGTATTTT.

The rearrangement links TRBV9 to TRBJ2-1; D possibly corresponds to TRBD1 (5 bases). The CDR3 is made up of 17 amino acids. The V and J ends lost 3 bases and 2 bases respectively, with 18 bases between them. From germline, CDR1 is SGDLS and CDR2 YYNGEE. The CDR3 bases are TGTGCCAGCAGCGCAACCCACCGAAGGGGCGCCTACAATGAGCAGTTCTTC. This encodes CASSATHRRGAYNEQFF.

This clone was observed at least ten times. This same CDR3 is encoded by further DNA sequences in the sample. This chain uses TRBV7-2 with TRBJ1-1; D uncertain. The CDR3 is 13 residues long. Germline loops: CDR1 SGHTA, CDR2 FQGNSA. Trimming shortened V by 1 base and J by 1 base, and 4 bases separated the two germline ends. The CDR3 coding sequence is TGTGCCAGCAGCTTAGACAGGAACACTGAAGCTTTCTTT. Its translation is CASSLDRNTEAFF.

The chain uses TRBV5-5 and TRBJ2-5, with unresolved D. Looked up from germline, CDR1 is SGHKS and CDR2 is YYEKEE (reference sequence). V was shortened by 6 bases and J by 4 bases, with 16 bases between the two germline ends. The CDR3 loop spans 14 amino acids. This CDR3 reads CASNFGRNRETQYF. DNA of the CDR3: TGTGCCAGCAACTTCGGCAGGAACCGAGAGACCCAGTACTTC.